What follows are 3 T cell receptor beta chains derived from one specimen sequenced in a study of response to subunit inactivated influenza vaccine. One entry per CDR3 protein results from TCRdb running MiXCR on the RT-PCR reads. The data hold 400,000 to 650,000 distinct CDR3 sequences, with 7.2% observed a single time. This sample comprised PBMCs from blood, obtained 23 months after vaccination. The origin of the receptors is a man aged 50-75 years who received an inactivated influenza vaccine.

The table lists this clonotype with a few counts. The chain's CDR3 is CASSYPGTSGGSEQFF. The CDR3 DNA follows: TGTGCCAGCAGTTACCCGGGGACTAGCGGGGGTAGTGAGCAGTTCTTC. The chain couples TRBV28 to TRBJ2-1; 14 bases line up with TRBD2. Trimming took 4 bases from V and 9 from J; bases not matched to a gene: 8. The CDR3 length is 16 residues. Per germline, CDR1 MDHEN and CDR2 SYDVKM.

Ten or more counts support this clonotype. This chain joins TRBV20-1 and TRBJ2-3; TRBD2 matches at 8 bases. With V trimmed by 6 bases and J by 2 bases, 7 bases remained unmatched. Germline loops: CDR1 DFQATT, CDR2 SNEGSKA (reference sequence). The CDR3 sequence is 14 residues long. Written as DNA, the CDR3 is TGCAGTGCCCCGGCGGGGGGAAACACAGATACGCAGTATTTT. It is translated as CSAPAGGNTDTQYF.

The V gene is TRBV14, the J gene TRBJ2-1; 14 bases fit TRBD2. The V gene's germline CDR1 is SGHDN and CDR2 FVKESK. The CDR3 consists of 17 residues. With 5 bases clipped from V and 2 bases from J, the junction kept 5 bases outside the gene matches. The CDR3 DNA sequence: TGTGCCAGCAGCTCGACTAGCGGGAGGGCCGCCTACAATGAGCAGTTCTTC. Protein: CASSSTSGRAAYNEQFF.